This TCR beta chain was captured by sequencing in a study of technical replicates of blood from a handful of donors. Sequencing was performed with immunoSEQ multiplex PCR; in TCRdb, only in-frame clones are kept and a portion is missing. The sample shows over 50,000 clones, around 87% of them seen only once. Germline CDR1 MDHEN, CDR2 SYDVKM. The CDR3 loop spans 12 amino acids. The germline V and J ends were trimmed by 6 bases and 8 bases, with 8 bases remaining between them. Input material: PBMCs. This clonotype was obtained from a human donor in good health. Some clones in this sample may be carry-over from other donors' samples. The gene calls are TRBV28 and TRBJ1-6; D gene ambiguous. CDR3 residues: CASSTEYSPLHF. CDR3 nucleotide sequence: TGTGCCAGCAGCACCGAGTATTCACCCCTCCACTTT.